Shown below are 23 T cell receptor beta chains from a single sample sequenced in a study of identical twins. TCRdb analysed the 5' RACE reads with MiXCR anew, one entry per CDR3 protein. The sample includes under 400,000 distinct CDR3 sequences, roughly 10% of them seen just once. The material sequenced was naive T cells sorted from blood. The receptors were gathered from a woman in her fifties or sixties in good health.

The V and J genes are TRBV5-6 and TRBJ2-3; TRBD1 or TRBD2 may be the D gene (5 bases each). CDR3 size: 15 residues. Per the germline V gene, CDR1 is SGHDT and CDR2 is YYEEEE. V shed 5 bases and J shed 5 bases, with 18 bases lying between them. The CDR3 DNA follows: TGTGCCAGCAGTAAATGGGCTGGGACGGGAGATACGCAGTATTTT. Protein product: CASSKWAGTGDTQYF.

This clonotype came up many times. The chain has TRBV3-1 and TRBJ1-6; D is undetermined. CDR1 and CDR2 from the germline V gene are LGHDT and YNNKEL (reference sequence). Trimming shortened V by 0 bases and J by 9 bases, and 6 bases separated the two germline ends. The CDR3 is made up of 13 amino acids. The CDR3, as DNA: TGTGCCAGCAGCCAAGACCGGCTTTCACCCCTCCACTTT. It translates to CASSQDRLSPLHF.

This chain connects TRBV15 to TRBJ2-7; the match to TRBD2 covers 8 bases. Looked up from germline, CDR1 is LNHNV and CDR2 is YYDKDF (reference sequence). The V gene end was trimmed by 5 bases and the J gene end by 4 bases; junction bases not matched to a gene: 7. This CDR3 has 14 amino acids. The chain's CDR3 is CATSPTGGLYEQYF. The CDR3 DNA follows: TGTGCCACCAGCCCCACGGGAGGGCTATACGAGCAGTACTTC.

This clonotype showed up many times. The V gene is TRBV24-1, the J gene TRBJ2-3; possibly TRBD1 for D (6 bases). The CDR3 runs 13 residues. Trimming removed 9 bases at V and 6 bases at J, with 15 bases between. Germline CDR1 is KGHDR and CDR2 is SFDVKD. The CDR3 is CATASPGQDTQYF. For the CDR3, the DNA is TGTGCCACCGCTTCACCAGGACAGGATACGCAGTATTTT.

The chain uses TRBV12-3 or TRBV12-4 and TRBJ2-1; 9 bases match TRBD1. V trimming: 6 bases; J trimming: 7 bases; junction bases outside the gene matches: 10. The CDR3 spans 15 residues. The CDR3 loop is CASRALGGQGNEQFF. In DNA form, the CDR3 reads TGTGCCAGCAGAGCTTTGGGAGGACAGGGGAATGAGCAGTTCTTC.

The table lists this clonotype with many counts. The chain joins TRBV20-1 to TRBJ2-1; 10 nucleotides match TRBD2. CDR1 and CDR2 from the germline V gene are DFQATT and SNEGSKA (reference sequence). The CDR3 consists of 14 residues. V shed 5 bases, J shed 7 bases, and the junction held 8 bases outside the gene matches. The CDR3 region is CSAEIAGGENEQFF. The CDR3 DNA is TGCAGTGCTGAAATAGCGGGAGGAGAGAATGAGCAGTTCTTC.

This clonotype has a handful of counts. The chain recombines TRBV20-1 with TRBJ2-7, with 11 bases identical to TRBD2. Losses at the gene ends were 4 bases for V and 8 bases for J; bases not matched to a gene: 13. The CDR3 runs to 15 residues. Per germline, CDR1 DFQATT and CDR2 SNEGSKA (reference sequence). The CDR3 loop is CSAIPTSGVTYQQYF. The CDR3 coding sequence is TGCAGTGCTATCCCGACTAGCGGGGTGACTTACCAGCAGTACTTC.

The rearrangement joins TRBV20-1 to TRBJ1-2; D remains unclear. Germline loops: CDR1 DFQATT, CDR2 SNEGSKA (reference sequence). This CDR3 contains 15 residues. V shed 1 base and J shed 6 bases, with 18 bases lying between them. CDR3 in amino acids: CSARVYADLDHGYTF. Here the CDR3 DNA reads TGCAGTGCTAGAGTTTATGCAGATTTAGATCATGGCTACACCTTC.

This clonotype was seen a few times. The CDR3 bases are TGTGCCAGCGTCAGCTTCACCGGGGAGCTGTTTTTT. Translated, it gives CASVSFTGELFF. The chain carries TRBV7-9 and TRBJ2-2; D gene ambiguous. The CDR3 runs to 12 residues. Per the germline V gene, CDR1 is SEHNR and CDR2 is FQNEAQ (reference sequence). With 8 bases removed from V and 4 bases from J, the gap between germline ends came to 8 bases.

This clonotype appeared many times. The chain carries TRBV30 and TRBJ1-4; no clear D gene. Deletions cut 0 bases from V and 2 bases from J, with 7 bases between. The germline CDR1 and CDR2 sequences are GTSNPN and SVGIG (reference sequence). This CDR3 contains 14 residues. This CDR3 reads CAWSVAETNEKLFF. The DNA for the CDR3 is TGTGCCTGGAGTGTTGCGGAGACTAATGAAAAACTGTTTTTT.

This clonotype was counted between two and nine times. V is TRBV7-8 and J is TRBJ2-2; D gene uncertain. The CDR3 is 16 residues long. Between the trimmed V and J ends, which lost 4 bases and 0 bases, there was a span of 12 bases. Germline CDR1 is SGHVS and CDR2 is FQNEAQ. CDR3 DNA sequence: TGTGCCAGCAGCTCGACCTTCCCGGCGAACACCGGGGAGCTGTTTTTT. The encoded protein is CASSSTFPANTGELFF.

The chain carries TRBV7-6 and TRBJ2-5; D gene uncertain. V lost 0 bases to trimming and J lost 3 bases, with 11 bases between them. Germline loops: CDR1 SGHVS, CDR2 FNYEAQ. The CDR3 is 15 amino acids. The CDR3 DNA follows: TGTGCCAGCAGCTTAGCGTTGGCCAGCAAAGAGACCCAGTACTTC. It encodes CASSLALASKETQYF. The full variable domain, completed using reference TRBV7-6 and TRBJ2-5, is GAGVSQSPRYKVTKRGQDVALRCDPISGHVSLYWYRQALGQGPEFLTYFNYEAQQDKSGLPNDRFSAERPEGSISTLTIQRTEQRDSAMYRCASSLALASKETQYFGPGTRLLVL.

This clonotype was counted between two and nine times. The chain couples TRBV5-1 to TRBJ1-1; the D gene is possibly TRBD1 (5 bases). The germline V gene has CDR1 SGHRS and CDR2 YFSETQ. The CDR3 is made up of 14 amino acids. With 1 base removed from V and 8 bases from J, the gap between germline ends came to 15 bases. The CDR3: CASSLWGGGTEAFF. The CDR3 nucleotides are TGCGCCAGCAGCTTGTGGGGCGGAGGGACGGAAGCTTTCTTT.

This chain joins TRBV6-5 and TRBJ1-3; D is unclear. V lost 0 bases to trimming and J lost 3 bases, with 9 bases between them. The CDR3 runs to 15 residues. Germline V gene data show CDR1 as MNHEY and CDR2 as SVGAGI. CDR3 loop: CASSYSTTGGNTIYF. CDR3 DNA: TGTGCCAGCAGTTACTCGACTACTGGTGGAAACACCATATATTTT.

The rearrangement links TRBV4-2 to TRBJ2-3; D call uncertain. Per the germline V gene, CDR1 is LGHNA and CDR2 is YNFKEQ. Trimming removed 0 bases from V and 0 bases from J, with 10 bases in between. This CDR3 region has 16 residues. The CDR3 nucleotides read TGTGCCAGCAGCCAAGAATCCCTAACTAGCACAGATACGCAGTATTTT. It yields the protein CASSQESLTSTDTQYF.

V gene TRBV5-1 combines with J gene TRBJ1-6; D not resolved. This CDR3 region has 14 residues. V lost 4 bases to trimming and J lost 11 bases, with 16 bases between them. The germline CDR1 and CDR2 sequences are SGHRS and YFSETQ. This chain's CDR3 is CASSAGWEGPPLHF. DNA of the CDR3: TGCGCCAGCAGCGCCGGTTGGGAAGGGCCACCCCTCCACTTT.

This clonotype was found a few times. This chain connects TRBV7-3 to TRBJ2-1, with a possible D match to TRBD2 (6 bases). This CDR3 region has 15 residues. Germline V gives CDR1 SGHTA, CDR2 FQGTGA. Trimming removed 5 bases from V and 6 bases from J, with 17 bases in between. The CDR3 DNA follows: TGTGCCAGCAGCAACCGGGACTCCAGTCCCAATGAGCAGTTCTTC. It codes for CASSNRDSSPNEQFF.

The sample holds many counts of this clonotype. The chain has TRBV6-5 and TRBJ1-1; D remains unclear. From germline, CDR1 is MNHEY and CDR2 SVGAGI. Trimming removed 4 bases at V and 10 bases at J, with 19 bases between. This CDR3 region has 14 residues. CDR3 amino acids: CASSSLWSSRAAFF. CDR3 in DNA: TGTGCCAGCAGTTCGTTATGGTCTTCACGAGCAGCTTTCTTT.

The chain recombines TRBV24-1 with TRBJ2-5; TRBD1 matches 10 bases. Trimming removed 3 bases from V and 2 bases from J; junction bases left unmatched: 2. The CDR3 contains 15 residues. Looked up from germline, CDR1 is KGHDR and CDR2 is SFDVKD. The CDR3 region has the DNA TGTGCCACCAGTGATCTGGACAGGGGGCAAGAGACCCAGTACTTC. Its translation: CATSDLDRGQETQYF.

The chain has TRBV12-3 or TRBV12-4 and TRBJ2-3; 7 nucleotides agree with TRBD2. V trimming: 7 bases; J trimming: 4 bases; junction bases outside the gene matches: 11. The CDR3 contains 15 residues. CDR3 sequence reads: CASTSPTGGPDTQYF. The CDR3 DNA sequence: TGTGCCAGCACTTCCCCAACGGGAGGCCCAGATACGCAGTATTTT.

This clonotype was seen a few times. The chain employs TRBV9 and TRBJ2-3; D not certain. Germline loops: CDR1 SGDLS, CDR2 YYNGEE. The CDR3 has 12 amino acids. Trimming pared 3 bases from V and 5 bases from J, leaving 7 bases between. The CDR3 sequence: CASSEPRDTQYF. The CDR3 DNA reads as TGTGCCAGCAGCGAACCGCGAGATACGCAGTATTTT.

This clonotype was seen more than once but under ten times. The V and J genes are TRBV12-3 or TRBV12-4 and TRBJ2-4; D may be TRBD2 (6 bases). The V gene lost 3 bases and the J gene lost 6 bases, with 9 bases spanning the gap. This CDR3 has 13 residues. The DNA of the CDR3 is TGTGCCAGCAGTTTTCCCGGGGGAAACATTCAGTACTTC. It yields the protein CASSFPGGNIQYF.

The table lists this clonotype with a count of one. The V and J genes are TRBV7-9 and TRBJ2-5; D gene unclear. The CDR3 covers 15 residues. V was shortened by 1 base and J by 5 bases, with 14 bases between the two germline ends. CDR1 is SEHNR, CDR2 FQNEAQ, per germline (reference sequence). CDR3 sequence: CASSLVVRAAETQYF. CDR3 DNA: TGTGCCAGCAGCTTAGTCGTCCGGGCCGCCGAGACCCAGTACTTC.